Each of the 18 T cell receptor beta chains below was sequenced from the same sample in a study of blood T cell repertoires in COVID-19 (TCRdb year 2020). The library came from the immunoSEQ multiplex PCR assay. This immuneACCESS table, as held by TCRdb, lists in-frame sequences with V and J called but not all clones. Of the missing ones, under half trace to an unresolved V gene in checked studies; the others have no known cause. Counted in this sample were hundreds of thousands of clones; over 85% of them appeared once. The ten top clones hold almost 4% of the sample. The sequenced sample consisted of PBMCs or T cells enriched from blood (not recorded which). The receptors were gathered from a woman aged 25 to 45 with acute COVID-19.

In nucleotides, the CDR3 is TGTGCCAGCAGTCTTTGGGGGGGGTCCTACAATGAGCAGTTCTTC. Its translation is CASSLWGGSYNEQFF. The chain joins TRBV6-6 to TRBJ2-1, with TRBD2 identical over 7 bases. The germline V gene has CDR1 MNHNY and CDR2 SVGAGI (reference sequence). The CDR3 is 15 residues long. Trimming took 5 bases from V and 1 from J; bases not matched to a gene: 5.

The gene calls are TRBV2 and TRBJ1-5, with TRBD1 matching 8 bases. V lost 6 bases and J lost 6; bases outside the gene matches: 7. Germline CDR1 and CDR2: SNHLY and FYNNEI. The CDR3 is 14 residues long. CDR3 bases: TGTGCCAGCAGAAGGACAGGGACGGGTCAGCCCCAGCATTTT. It codes for CASRRTGTGQPQHF.

The V and J genes are TRBV5-1 and TRBJ2-1; the D gene is possibly TRBD2 (5 bases). Germline V gives CDR1 SGHRS, CDR2 YFSETQ. The length of the CDR3 is 13 residues. Trimming stripped 0 bases from V and 8 bases from J, with 9 bases between. The CDR3 loop reads CASSLGLTHEQFF. The CDR3 bases are TGCGCCAGCAGCTTGGGACTAACCCATGAGCAGTTCTTC.

V usage is TRBV7-9 and J usage is TRBJ1-5; D gene unclear. The CDR3 has 12 residues. V shed 3 bases and J shed 7 bases, with 7 bases lying between them. The germline V gene encodes CDR1 SEHNR and CDR2 FQNEAQ (reference sequence). This chain's CDR3 is CASSLGSQPQHF. In DNA, the CDR3 is TGTGCCAGCAGCTTGGGGAGCCAGCCCCAGCATTTT.

The rearrangement links TRBV7-2 to TRBJ2-7, with 8 nucleotides matching TRBD2. The CDR3 runs to 13 residues. The V gene end was trimmed by 5 bases and the J gene end by 3 bases; junction bases not matched to a gene: 3. CDR1 SGHTA and CDR2 FQGNSA come from the germline V gene. CDR3 sequence (DNA): TGTGCCAGCAGCCCGGGACTAGTCTACGAGCAGTACTTC. Protein: CASSPGLVYEQYF.

The chain joins TRBV5-1 to TRBJ2-5, with TRBD1 identical over 7 bases. CDR1 and CDR2 (germline): SGHRS, YFSETQ. V was pared by 2 bases and J by 5 bases, with 6 bases of the junction left unmatched. The CDR3 spans 14 residues. The CDR3 is CASSFQGEGETQYF. In DNA form, the CDR3 reads TGCGCCAGCAGCTTTCAGGGGGAAGGGGAGACCCAGTACTTC.

The chain couples TRBV14 to TRBJ2-7; 9 bases are shared with TRBD1. This CDR3 region has 14 residues. Germline loops: CDR1 SGHDN, CDR2 FVKESK. After removal of 5 bases from V and 4 bases from J, the junction contained 6 bases not matched to a gene. The chain's CDR3 is CASSSDRGFYEQYF. The CDR3 nucleotides read TGTGCCAGCAGCTCGGACAGGGGATTTTACGAGCAGTACTTC.

This chain connects TRBV3-1 (or the pseudogene TRBV3-2) to TRBJ2-5; 11 nucleotides agree with TRBD1. The CDR3 loop spans 16 amino acids. Germline trimming cut 3 bases from V and 4 bases from J; bases unmatched to any gene: 7. Germline V gene data show CDR1 as LGHDT and CDR2 as YNNKEL (reference sequence). The DNA for the CDR3 is TGTGCCAGCAGCCAGAACCCCGGGACAGGGGGAGAGACCCAGTACTTC. Its translation: CASSQNPGTGGETQYF.

CDR3 region: CASSRKTVVNEKLFF. CDR3 coding DNA: TGTGCCAGCAGCCGAAAGACTGTAGTTAATGAAAAACTGTTTTTT. The chain links TRBV28 to TRBJ1-4; D is unclear. The CDR3 has 15 amino acids. Trimming took 6 bases from V and 4 from J, leaving 15 bases between them. Per germline, CDR1 MDHEN and CDR2 SYDVKM.

V usage is TRBV18 and J usage is TRBJ1-3; 9 bases line up with TRBD1. With 3 bases clipped from V and 3 bases from J, the junction kept 6 bases outside the gene matches. Germline CDR1 is KGHSH and CDR2 is LQKENI. CDR3 length: 16 residues. CDR3 protein: CASSPNRGLSGNTIYF. In DNA, the CDR3 is TGTGCCAGCTCACCCAACAGGGGGCTAAGTGGAAACACCATATATTTT.

This chain uses TRBV7-9 with TRBJ1-1, with a weak D call TRBD1 (6 bases). CDR1 SEHNR and CDR2 FQNEAQ come from the germline V gene (reference sequence). Trimming took 1 base from V and 11 from J, leaving 14 bases between them. The CDR3 sequence is 13 residues long. CDR3 DNA sequence: TGTGCCAGCAGCTTAGGTAACAGGGCTGCCGCTTTCTTT. Amino acids: CASSLGNRAAAFF.

The chain has TRBV7-2 and TRBJ1-5; a possible D gene is TRBD1 (5 bases). V was cut by 1 base and J by 2 bases, with 12 bases left in between. The CDR3 consists of 16 residues. Germline CDR1 reads SGHTA; CDR2 reads FQGNSA. The CDR3 protein is CASSLVLGGGNQPQHF. In DNA form, the CDR3 reads TGTGCCAGCAGCTTAGTCCTCGGGGGTGGCAATCAGCCCCAGCATTTT.

CDR3 in DNA: TGTGCCAGCTCACCGGTGACAGGGGGCCGCACAGATACGCAGTATTTT. Encoded protein: CASSPVTGGRTDTQYF. J is TRBJ2-3 and V is TRBV18, with 10 bases aligning to TRBD1. The CDR3 spans 16 residues. Germline V gene data show CDR1 as KGHSH and CDR2 as LQKENI. Trimming cost V 3 bases and J 1 base; bases outside gene matches: 4.

J is TRBJ2-7 and V is TRBV4-3; TRBD1 matches 8 bases. After removal of 1 base from V and 0 bases from J, the junction contained 5 bases not matched to a gene. Per the germline V gene, CDR1 is LGHNA and CDR2 is YSLEER. The CDR3 consists of 16 residues. The CDR3: CASSQVNRGVSYEQYF. The CDR3 region has the DNA TGCGCCAGCAGCCAAGTAAACAGGGGGGTCTCCTACGAGCAGTACTTC.

The chain couples TRBV5-6 to TRBJ1-1; D remains ambiguous. CDR1 and CDR2 from the germline V gene are SGHDT and YYEEEE. The CDR3 is 14 residues long. V gave up 1 base and J gave up 2 bases, with 9 bases separating them. Written as DNA, the CDR3 is TGTGCCAGCAGCTTGTCCGCAGGAAACACTGAAGCTTTCTTT. Amino acids: CASSLSAGNTEAFF. Full variable domain (remainder filled in from reference TRBV5-6 and TRBJ1-1): DAGVTQSPTHLIKTRGQQVTLRCSPKSGHDTVSWYQQALGQGPQFIFQYYEEEERQRGNFPDRFSGHQFPNYSSELNVNALLLGDSALYLCASSLSAGNTEAFFGQGTRLTVV.

This rearrangement joins TRBV6-1 to TRBJ1-4; the match to TRBD1 covers 9 bases. The CDR3 has 16 residues. After removal of 0 bases from V and 10 bases from J, the junction contained 9 bases not matched to a gene. CDR1 and CDR2 from the germline V gene are MNHNS and SASEGT. The CDR3 protein is CASSEAWDRVVGKLFF. Written as DNA, the CDR3 is TGTGCCAGCAGTGAAGCTTGGGACAGGGTAGTAGGAAAACTGTTTTTT.

The chain combines TRBV9 with TRBJ1-2, with 9 positions matching TRBD1. Germline CDR1 reads SGDLS; CDR2 reads YYNGEE. V trimming: 4 bases; J trimming: 8 bases; junction bases outside the gene matches: 15. The length of the CDR3 is 16 residues. In DNA form, the CDR3 reads TGTGCCAGCAGCATCCGTCCAAACGACAGGGGGGACGGCTACACCTTC. Translated, it gives CASSIRPNDRGDGYTF. Variable domain in full (rest from reference TRBV9 and TRBJ1-2): DSGVTQTPKHLITATGQRVTLRCSPRSGDLSVYWYQQSLDQGLQFLIQYYNGEERAKGNILERFSAQQFPDLHSELNLSSLELGDSALYFCASSIRPNDRGDGYTFGSGTRLTVV.

This clone appeared a single time. The J gene is TRBJ2-5, the V gene TRBV5-4; 7 bases agree with TRBD2. The CDR3 sequence is 15 residues long. From germline, CDR1 is SGHNT and CDR2 YYREEE (reference sequence). The junction had 8 bases not matched to a gene; V was cut back by 4 bases and J by 2 bases. CDR3 nucleotides: TGTGCCAGCAGCCCTTACAGCGGGGCGCAAGAGACCCAGTACTTC. Its protein product is CASSPYSGAQETQYF. Full variable domain (rest looked up from reference TRBV5-4 and TRBJ2-5): ETGVTQSPTHLIKTRGQQVTLRCSSQSGHNTVSWYQQALGQGPQFIFQYYREEENGRGNFPPRFSGLQFPNYSSELNVNALELDDSALYLCASSPYSGAQETQYFGPGTRLLVL.